This T cell receptor beta chain emerged from a study of blood T cell repertoires in COVID-19. In the study overall: COVID-19 samples, acute and convalescent, were from the United States, Italy and Spain. T cells, B-cell-depleted T cells, or PBMCs provided the cDNA or gDNA that served as material.

Study processing details: Amplification of reference gene primers was used by the study to estimate nucleated cell counts. Profiling relied on immunoSEQ multiplex PCR, and the TCRdb table lists in-frame clones only, not all of them. The DNA was the basis for D and trimming; V, J and clone size are from that table. The sample holds around 300,000 clones, 75% to 90% seen once. Seattle's cohort entered during active infection and was followed longitudinally. The CDR3 loop spans 11 amino acids. The ends were cut back, 7 bases at V and 8 bases at J, with 11 bases in the middle. Per the germline V gene, CDR1 is MDHEN and CDR2 is SYDVKM.

V gene TRBV28 combines with J gene TRBJ1-2, with D perhaps matching TRBD1 (6 bases). The source of this sequence is a woman aged 70-85 years with COVID-19, enrolled during active disease. Sequencing input: peripheral blood. The CDR3 here is CASTGGQGYTF. For the CDR3, the DNA is TGTGCCAGCACGGGAGGACAGGGCTACACCTTC.